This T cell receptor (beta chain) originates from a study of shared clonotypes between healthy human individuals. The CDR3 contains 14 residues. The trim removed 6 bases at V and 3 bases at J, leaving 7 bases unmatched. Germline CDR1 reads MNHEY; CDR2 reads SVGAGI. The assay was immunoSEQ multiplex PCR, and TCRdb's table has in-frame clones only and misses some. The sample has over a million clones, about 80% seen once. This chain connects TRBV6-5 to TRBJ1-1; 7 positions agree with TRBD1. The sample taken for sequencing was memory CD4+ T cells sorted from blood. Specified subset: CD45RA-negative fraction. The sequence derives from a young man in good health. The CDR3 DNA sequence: TGTGCCAGCAGACTGGGACAGTTCGACACTGAAGCTTTCTTT. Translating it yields CASRLGQFDTEAFF.